The source of this TCR beta chain is a study of T cells in localized non-small cell lung cancer. Overall study results and limits: Uninvolved adjacent lung had the highest recorded T cell clonality, with tumor below it. Since sequencing was restricted to only one region of the tumor, intratumor heterogeneity remains a possibility. Turning up in adjacent lung were a median roughly 50 of the top 100 tumor clones. A raised T cell density in blood coincided with lengthier overall survival.

The data were produced by immunoSEQ multiplex PCR, yet TCRdb's version contains in-frame clones alone and is incomplete. The table records approximately 24,000 clones, 80% to 95% of them present only once. The CDR3 sequence is 16 residues long. V lost 2 bases and J 1 base, leaving 12 bases between the germline ends. Germline V gene sequence: CDR1 KGHSH, CDR2 LQKENI. With respect to this clone: The antigen is undetermined.

The source was peripheral blood, collected before any cancer treatment. The chain is built from TRBV18 and TRBJ1-3; the D gene is possibly TRBD1 (6 bases). This receptor was obtained from a female donor aged 60 or older with stage II squamous cell lung carcinoma. CDR3 amino acids: CASSPYTGTSGNTIYF. CDR3 DNA: TGTGCCAGCTCACCATATACCGGGACATCTGGAAACACCATATATTTT.